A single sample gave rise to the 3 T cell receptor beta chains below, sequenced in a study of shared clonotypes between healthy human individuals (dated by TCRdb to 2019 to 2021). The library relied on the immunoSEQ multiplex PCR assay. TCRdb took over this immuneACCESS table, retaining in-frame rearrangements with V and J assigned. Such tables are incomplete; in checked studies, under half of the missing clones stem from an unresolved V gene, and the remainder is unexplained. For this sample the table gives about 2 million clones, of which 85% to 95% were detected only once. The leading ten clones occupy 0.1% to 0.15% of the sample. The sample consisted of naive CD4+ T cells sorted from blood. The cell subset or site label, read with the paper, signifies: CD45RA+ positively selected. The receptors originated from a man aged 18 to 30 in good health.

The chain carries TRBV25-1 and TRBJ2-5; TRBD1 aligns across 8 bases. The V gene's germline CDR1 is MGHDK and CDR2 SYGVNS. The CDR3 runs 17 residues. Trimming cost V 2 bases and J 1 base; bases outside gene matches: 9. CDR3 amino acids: CASSETQGAPFQETQYF. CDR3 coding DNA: TGTGCCAGCAGTGAAACGCAGGGGGCCCCATTCCAAGAGACCCAGTACTTC. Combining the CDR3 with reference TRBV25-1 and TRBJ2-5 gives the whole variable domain EADIYQTPRYLVIGTGKKITLECSQTMGHDKMYWYQQDPGMELHLIHYSYGVNSTEKGDLSSESTVSRIRTEHFPLTLESARPSHTSQYLCASSETQGAPFQETQYFGPGTRLLVL.

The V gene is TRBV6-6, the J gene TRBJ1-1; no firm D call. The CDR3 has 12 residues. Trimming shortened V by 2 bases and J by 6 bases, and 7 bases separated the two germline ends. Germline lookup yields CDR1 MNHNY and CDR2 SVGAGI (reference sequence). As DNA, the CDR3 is TGTGCCAGCAGTTACCGTGAGGCTGAAGCTTTCTTT. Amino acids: CASSYREAEAFF.

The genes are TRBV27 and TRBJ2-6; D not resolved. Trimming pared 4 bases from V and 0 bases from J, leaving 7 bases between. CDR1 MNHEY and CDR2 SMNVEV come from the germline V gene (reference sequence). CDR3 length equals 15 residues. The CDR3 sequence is CASSWFLSGANVLTF. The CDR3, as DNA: TGTGCCAGCAGTTGGTTCCTCTCTGGGGCCAACGTCCTGACTTTC. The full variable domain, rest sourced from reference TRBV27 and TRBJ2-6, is EAQVTQNPRYLITVTGKKLTVTCSQNMNHEYMSWYRQDPGLGLRQIYYSMNVEVTDKGDVPEGYKVSRKEKRNFPLILESPSPNQTSLYFCASSWFLSGANVLTFGAGSRLTVL.